Listed here is a single TCR beta chain. In germline, CDR1 is MDHEN, CDR2 SYDVKM. The CDR3 is 14 residues long. Unmatched junction bases numbered 2, after V lost 3 bases and J lost 6 bases. These data come from a study of OX40 agonist ivuxolimab in advanced cancers. The assay was immunoSEQ multiplex PCR, and TCRdb's table has in-frame clones only and misses some. The table shows approximately 51,000 clones, with around 77% occurring only once. The chain links TRBV28 to TRBJ1-5; 10 bases are a match to TRBD1. This TCR came from an adult with an advanced solid tumor such as melanoma, head and neck, liver or kidney cancer. The source was CD4+ or CD8+ T cells sorted from blood, collected in a trial of the OX40 agonist ivuxolimab. DNA for the CDR3: TGTGCCAGCAGTTTGACAGGGGGCGGTCAGCCCCAGCATTTT. It codes for CASSLTGGGQPQHF.